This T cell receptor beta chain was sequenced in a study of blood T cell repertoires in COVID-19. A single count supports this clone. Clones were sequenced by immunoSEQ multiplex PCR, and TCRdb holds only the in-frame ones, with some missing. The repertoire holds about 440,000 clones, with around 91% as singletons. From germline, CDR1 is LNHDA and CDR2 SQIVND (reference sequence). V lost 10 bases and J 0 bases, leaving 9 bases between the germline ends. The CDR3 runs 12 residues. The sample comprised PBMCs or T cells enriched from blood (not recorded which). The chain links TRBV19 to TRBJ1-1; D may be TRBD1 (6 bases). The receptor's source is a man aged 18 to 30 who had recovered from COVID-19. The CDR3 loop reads CATGQLNTEAFF. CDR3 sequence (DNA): TGTGCCACAGGACAGTTGAACACTGAAGCTTTCTTT.